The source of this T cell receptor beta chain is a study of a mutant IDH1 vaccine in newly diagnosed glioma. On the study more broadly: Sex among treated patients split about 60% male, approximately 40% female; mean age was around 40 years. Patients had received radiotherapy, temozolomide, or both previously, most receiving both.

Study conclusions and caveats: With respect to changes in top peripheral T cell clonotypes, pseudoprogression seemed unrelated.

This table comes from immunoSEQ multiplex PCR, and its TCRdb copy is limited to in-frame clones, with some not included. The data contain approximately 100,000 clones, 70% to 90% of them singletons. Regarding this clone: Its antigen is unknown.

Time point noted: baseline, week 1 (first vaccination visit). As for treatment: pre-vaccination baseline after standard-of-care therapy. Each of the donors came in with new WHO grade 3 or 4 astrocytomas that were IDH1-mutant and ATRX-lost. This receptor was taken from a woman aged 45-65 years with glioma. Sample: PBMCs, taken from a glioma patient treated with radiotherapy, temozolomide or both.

The CDR3 protein is CASSRSTRGGNTIYF. CDR3 nucleotide sequence: TGCGCCAGCAGCCGATCAACGAGGGGGGGCAACACCATATATTTT. The chain employs TRBV4-1 and TRBJ1-3; tentative D call: TRBD1 (6 bases). This CDR3 comprises 15 residues. The V gene's germline CDR1 is MGHRA and CDR2 YSYEKL. V was pared by 4 bases and J by 7 bases, with 17 bases between.